This paragraph covers one T cell receptor (beta chain) sequence. Regarding treatment: approximately 18 received Ad26.COV2.S at low or high dose, single or two shots; 5 received placebo; per-sample allocation not given. Collection of the samples took place on day 63 after the first injection of vaccine or placebo. The vaccine delivered Wuhan-strain SARS-CoV-2 spike through an Ad26 vector. Assay: immunoSEQ multiplex PCR; the TCRdb copy retains only in-frame clones and omits some. The table has some 460,000 clones, about nine tenths seen once. This sample is part of a study of Ad26.COV2.S vaccination and SARS-CoV-2 variants. Trimming cost V 0 bases and J 4 bases, with 10 bases left between them. Germline CDR1 and CDR2: MGHRA and YSYEKL. The CDR3 consists of 15 residues.

The receptor comes from a person between 18 and 65 years old who received the Ad26.COV2.S COVID-19 vaccine or a placebo. The V call is TRBV4-1, the J call TRBJ2-1; D perhaps matches TRBD2 (6 bases). This specimen consisted of peripheral blood, obtained in a trial of Ad26.COV2.S vaccine versus placebo. The CDR3 coding sequence is TGCGCCAGCAGCCAAGATCTCGGGACTTACAATGAGCAGTTCTTC. It codes for CASSQDLGTYNEQFF.